These T cell receptor beta chains were read from a single sample in a study of shared clonotypes between healthy human individuals. Some clones are missing from TCRdb's copy, which holds only in-frame ones; the method was immunoSEQ multiplex PCR. The sample holds hundreds of thousands of clones, 70% to 75% seen once. What was sequenced was memory CD4+ T cells sorted from blood. The receptor source for this set is a man younger than 45 in good health. CDR3s include the opening cysteine and the closing phenylalanine or tryptophan. A D gene is named only where the DNA matches it firmly. Expanded clones get a size class; other rows say once, few or many, or leave the size out.

CDR3 protein	CDR3 DNA	D gene	V gene	clone size	J gene
CASSEYRGPFF	TGTGCCAGCAGTGAATATCGTGGTCCTTTCTTC	.	TRBV2	.	TRBJ2-1
CASSTGTGSYGYTF	TGTGCCAGTAGTACAGGGACAGGGTCCTATGGCTACACCTTC	TRBD1	TRBV19	once	TRBJ1-2
CASSDSGQSNTGELFF	TGTGCCAGCAGTGACTCAGGACAGTCGAACACCGGGGAGCTGTTTTTT	.	TRBV6-4	.	TRBJ2-2
CASSLLAAQETQYF	TGTGCCAGCAGCCTACTAGCGGCTCAAGAGACCCAGTACTTC	TRBD2	TRBV5-4	.	TRBJ2-5
CASSFLATGYTF	TGTGCCAGCAGCTTTCTCGCTACTGGCTACACCTTC	.	TRBV7-9	.	TRBJ1-2
CAWSVGVAVYNEQFF	TGTGCCTGGAGTGTAGGGGTAGCGGTTTACAATGAGCAGTTCTTC	.	TRBV30	.	TRBJ2-1
CASSIEGLIPFTGELFF	TGTGCCAGTAGTATTGAAGGACTCATTCCTTTCACCGGGGAGCTGTTTTTT	.	TRBV19	few	TRBJ2-2
CASSLGSAGRQETQYF	TGTGCCAGCAGCTTAGGATCTGCGGGGAGACAAGAGACCCAGTACTTC	.	TRBV7-9	.	TRBJ2-5
CASSWTGGYNQPQHF	TGTGCCAGCAGCTGGACAGGGGGATACAATCAGCCCCAGCATTTT	TRBD1	TRBV6-1	many	TRBJ1-5
CASSPVLRQNTDTQYF	TGTGCCAGCAGTCCGGTTTTGCGGCAGAACACAGATACGCAGTATTTT	.	TRBV11-2	few	TRBJ2-3
CASVSVPRFEQYF	TGTGCCAGCGTGAGCGTGCCACGGTTCGAGCAGTACTTC	.	TRBV7-9	.	TRBJ2-7
CASSHERRTYNEQFF	TGTGCCAGCAGCCACGAGCGGAGGACCTACAATGAGCAGTTCTTC	.	TRBV7-6	.	TRBJ2-1
CASTEIHQETQYF	TGTGCCAGCACTGAGATCCACCAAGAGACCCAGTACTTC	.	TRBV28	once	TRBJ2-5
CASSLSGPTYEQYF	TGTGCCAGCAGCTTAAGCGGCCCAACCTACGAGCAGTACTTC	.	TRBV5-4	.	TRBJ2-7
CASILAGFTQYF	TGTGCCAGCATATTAGCGGGTTTTACGCAGTATTTT	TRBD2	TRBV2	.	TRBJ2-3
CASSTGTSGQYEQYF	TGTGCCAGCAGCACCGGGACTAGCGGACAATACGAGCAGTACTTC	TRBD2	TRBV7-9	.	TRBJ2-7
CASSPGGTRGTNIQYF	TGTGCCAGCAGCCCTGGGGGGACTAGAGGGACAAACATTCAGTACTTC	TRBD2	TRBV27	.	TRBJ2-4
CAISGGLAASYEQYF	TGTGCCATCAGTGGGGGACTAGCGGCCTCCTACGAGCAGTACTTC	TRBD2	TRBV10-3	.	TRBJ2-7
CASSPYFDTEAFF	TGTGCCAGCTCACCTTACTTTGACACTGAAGCTTTCTTT	.	TRBV18	.	TRBJ1-1
CASIGTGLGDEQFF	TGTGCCAGCATCGGGACCGGGCTGGGCGATGAGCAGTTCTTC	.	TRBV2	once	TRBJ2-1
CSVEDQGTTDTQYF	TGCAGCGTTGAAGATCAAGGGACCACAGATACGCAGTATTTT	.	TRBV29-1	.	TRBJ2-3
CASSLIGSPRAFF	TGTGCCAGCAGCTTAATAGGCTCGCCCCGGGCTTTCTTT	.	TRBV7-6	once	TRBJ1-1
CASSLGQNSWSYEQYF	TGCGCCAGCAGCTTGGGACAGAATTCGTGGTCCTACGAGCAGTACTTC	.	TRBV5-1	.	TRBJ2-7
CASSFPLGVEQFF	TGTGCCAGCAGCTTTCCCCTAGGTGTGGAGCAGTTCTTC	.	TRBV7-8	.	TRBJ2-1
CASSVAGDTQYF	TGTGCCAGCAGTGTCGCAGGGGATACGCAGTATTTT	.	TRBV6-1	many	TRBJ2-3
CASSVDGQYRTEAFF	TGTGCCAGCAGCGTAGATGGACAGTACCGCACTGAAGCTTTCTTT	.	TRBV9	.	TRBJ1-1
CASSPQEMTLAEKETQYF	TGTGCCAGCTCACCTCAGGAAATGACGTTAGCGGAAAAAGAGACCCAGTACTTC	.	TRBV18	.	TRBJ2-5
CASEPGTGGFDEQFF	TGCGCCAGCGAGCCCGGGACAGGAGGGTTCGATGAGCAGTTCTTC	TRBD1	TRBV10-1	.	TRBJ2-1
CASSDLAGRASGNIQYF	TGTGCCAGTAGTGACCTAGCCGGGAGGGCGTCTGGGAACATTCAGTACTTC	TRBD2	TRBV19	.	TRBJ2-4
CASSQGRSYEQYF	TGTGCCAGCAGCCAGGGACGGAGCTACGAGCAGTACTTC	.	TRBV2	.	TRBJ2-7
CASSLAQGSYEQYF	TGCGCCAGCAGCTTGGCCCAGGGGTCCTACGAGCAGTACTTC	.	TRBV5-1	.	TRBJ2-7
CASSLRGLAGGETQYF	TGTGCCAGCAGCTTAAGAGGCCTAGCGGGAGGAGAGACCCAGTACTTC	TRBD2	TRBV11-2	few	TRBJ2-5
CASSFGGLNTEAFF	TGCGCCAGCAGCTTTGGGGGCCTGAACACTGAAGCTTTCTTT	.	TRBV5-1	.	TRBJ1-1
CASSLRRGYEQYF	TGTGCCAGCAGTTTAAGACGGGGCTACGAGCAGTACTTC	.	TRBV27	.	TRBJ2-7
CASRFTGDHGYTF	TGTGCCAGCAGATTCACAGGGGATCATGGCTACACCTTC	TRBD1	TRBV6-5	.	TRBJ1-2
CASSPWGDYNEQFF	TGTGCCAGCAGCCCTTGGGGGGATTACAATGAGCAGTTCTTC	.	TRBV9	.	TRBJ2-1
CASSWGDRGTYEQYF	TGTGCCAGCAGCTGGGGGGACAGGGGGACCTACGAGCAGTACTTC	TRBD1	TRBV5-4	.	TRBJ2-7